Below are 16 T cell receptor beta chains sequenced from a single sample in a study of blood T cell repertoires in COVID-19. Produced via immunoSEQ multiplex PCR; TCRdb's table is partial and in-frame only. The table has around 370,000 clones, more than 75% seen once; the top ten hold just under 6.5%. Sequenced material: peripheral blood. The receptors originated from a woman between 50 and 59 years old with COVID-19, enrolled during active disease.

This clone was picked up one time. The rearrangement uses TRBV7-9 and TRBJ1-2; TRBD1 aligns across 11 bases. There are 14 residues in the CDR3. The ends lost 4 bases at V and 4 bases at J; junction bases unmatched: 2. Per germline, CDR1 SEHNR and CDR2 FQNEAQ (reference sequence). CDR3 amino acids: CASSYGTGGYGYTF. The CDR3 coding sequence is TGTGCCAGCAGCTACGGGACAGGGGGCTATGGCTACACCTTC.

The chain couples TRBV3-1 (or the pseudogene TRBV3-2) to TRBJ1-1; D unresolved. This CDR3 comprises 12 residues. Looked up from germline, CDR1 is LGHDT and CDR2 is YNNKEL (reference sequence). V shed 2 bases and J shed 8 bases, with 9 bases lying between them. The CDR3 protein is CASSQTSREAFF. The CDR3, as DNA: TGTGCCAGCAGCCAAACCTCCCGGGAAGCTTTCTTT.

The V and J genes are TRBV5-1 and TRBJ1-3; 7 bases are a match to TRBD1. The CDR3 loop spans 16 amino acids. Germline lookup yields CDR1 SGHRS and CDR2 YFSETQ. V lost 3 bases, J lost 4 bases, and 10 bases stayed unmatched. The CDR3 region is CASSWTQTGRGNTIYF. The CDR3 DNA sequence: TGCGCCAGCAGCTGGACCCAGACAGGGCGAGGAAACACCATATATTTT. The full variable domain, rest sourced from reference TRBV5-1 and TRBJ1-3, is KAGVTQTPRYLIKTRGQQVTLSCSPISGHRSVSWYQQTPGQGLQFLFEYFSETQRNKGNFPGRFSGRQFSNSRSEMNVSTLELGDSALYLCASSWTQTGRGNTIYFGEGSWLTVV.

The gene calls are TRBV5-6 and TRBJ1-5; D is unresolved. The germline V gene has CDR1 SGHDT and CDR2 YYEEEE. Trimming took 0 bases from V and 5 from J, leaving 18 bases between them. This CDR3 is 17 amino acids long. The CDR3 DNA follows: TGTGCCAGCAGCTTGGACGATTATCAGAAAGTTTATCAGCCCCAGCATTTT. It translates to CASSLDDYQKVYQPQHF.

This chain links TRBV24-1 with TRBJ1-2; D is possibly TRBD1 (5 bases). Germline CDR1 reads KGHDR; CDR2 reads SFDVKD. The CDR3 is 14 amino acids. V lost 3 bases to trimming and J lost 3 bases, with 10 bases between them. CDR3 sequence reads: CATSDPRQYYGYTF. The CDR3 DNA reads as TGTGCCACCAGTGATCCTAGACAGTACTATGGCTACACCTTC.

The chain combines TRBV6-5 with TRBJ1-1, with TRBD1 matching 10 bases. Germline CDR1 is MNHEY and CDR2 is SVGAGI. The CDR3 is made up of 14 amino acids. V was clipped by 6 bases and J by 5 bases; unmatched bases: 6. CDR3 nucleotide sequence: TGTGCCAGCAGGGGACCGGACAGGGGGACTGAAGCTTTCTTT. This sequence encodes CASRGPDRGTEAFF.

CDR3 in DNA: TGTGCCAGCAGTTTAGGGACAGGGCGGTATGGCTACACCTTC. It codes for CASSLGTGRYGYTF. The V gene is TRBV28, the J gene TRBJ1-2, with 9 nucleotides matching TRBD1. V trimming: 2 bases; J trimming: 5 bases; junction bases outside the gene matches: 3. The CDR3 is 14 residues long. CDR1 is MDHEN, CDR2 SYDVKM, per germline.

The chain employs TRBV13 and TRBJ2-2; D is possibly TRBD2 (6 bases). V lost 4 bases, J lost 6 bases, and 9 bases lay in between. CDR3 length equals 13 residues. Germline assignment: CDR1 PRHDT and CDR2 FYEKMQ (reference sequence). The CDR3 loop is CASSSPGAGELFF. CDR3 sequence (DNA): TGTGCCAGCAGCTCCCCGGGGGCCGGGGAGCTGTTTTTT.

In DNA, the CDR3 is TGTGCCAGCAGCCAATTAGACAGGCCTGTCACCTTC. This encodes CASSQLDRPVTF. V usage is TRBV3-1 (or the pseudogene TRBV3-2) and J usage is TRBJ1-2, with D possibly matching TRBD1 (6 bases). Germline V gene sequence: CDR1 LGHDT, CDR2 YNNKEL (reference sequence). The CDR3 runs 12 residues. Trimming took off 2 bases at V and 13 bases at J, with 14 bases between the two ends.

The V and J genes are TRBV18 and TRBJ1-1, with 9 bases aligning to TRBD1. CDR3 length: 19 residues. Germline CDR1 and CDR2: KGHSH and LQKENI. Losses at the gene ends were 5 bases for V and 0 bases for J; bases not matched to a gene: 16. The CDR3 loop reads CASSYKLQGARTMNTEAFF. CDR3 sequence (DNA): TGTGCCAGCTCATATAAATTACAGGGGGCGCGGACAATGAACACTGAAGCTTTCTTT.

The table lists this clone with a count of one. The V and J genes are TRBV7-2 and TRBJ2-7; 10 bases line up with TRBD2. This CDR3 is 15 amino acids long. Germline CDR1 is SGHTA and CDR2 is FQGNSA. Losses at the gene ends were 5 bases for V and 3 bases for J; bases not matched to a gene: 7. The CDR3, as DNA: TGTGCCAGCAGCCCAAGGACTAGCGGACGCTACGAGCAGTACTTC. As protein: CASSPRTSGRYEQYF.

The J gene is TRBJ2-2, the V gene TRBV18, with 7 bases identical to TRBD2. The germline CDR1 and CDR2 sequences are KGHSH and LQKENI. The CDR3 has 16 amino acids. V shed 4 bases and J 5 bases; nucleotides not matched to a gene: 10. The CDR3 here is CASSRVGGAGTGELFF. The CDR3 nucleotides are TGTGCCAGCTCACGAGTCGGAGGAGCGGGGACCGGGGAGCTGTTTTTT.

The chain joins TRBV5-1 to TRBJ2-3; 7 bases are shared with TRBD2. The CDR3 totals 13 residues. V dropped 2 bases and J dropped 4; count of bases not matched to a gene: 1. CDR1 SGHRS and CDR2 YFSETQ come from the germline V gene. CDR3 residues: CASSFTSADTQYF. CDR3 bases: TGCGCCAGCAGCTTTACTAGCGCAGATACGCAGTATTTT.

V is TRBV21-1 and J is TRBJ2-7; the listed D gene, TRBD1, was not tested against the DNA. TRBV21-1 is deemed a pseudogene. The length of the CDR3 is 15 residues. The CDR3 DNA reads TGTGCCAGCAGCAAAGGAGACAGGGTTTCCTACGAGCAGTACTTC. This codes for CASSKGDRVSYEQYF.

This chain uses TRBV19 with TRBJ2-7; D ambiguous. The CDR3 runs 14 residues. Germline V gene sequence: CDR1 LNHDA, CDR2 SQIVND (reference sequence). The ends were cut back, 4 bases at V and 2 bases at J, with 12 bases in the middle. The CDR3: CASSTRTKPYEQYF. CDR3 DNA: TGTGCCAGTAGTACCCGAACAAAACCCTACGAGCAGTACTTC.

The V gene is TRBV19, the J gene TRBJ2-3, with 7 bases identical to TRBD1. The CDR3 consists of 15 residues. The germline V gene has CDR1 LNHDA and CDR2 SQIVND (reference sequence). V dropped 1 base and J dropped 0; count of bases not matched to a gene: 1. CDR3: CASSIGGQSTDTQYF. DNA for the CDR3: TGTGCCAGTAGTATAGGGGGACAGAGCACAGATACGCAGTATTTT.